Presented here are 17 T cell receptor beta chains from one specimen sequenced in a study of molecular identifiers for immune sequencing clone quantification. Each CDR3 protein gets one entry after TCRdb re-called the PCR reads with MiXCR. The data show more than 250,000 distinct CDR3 sequences, roughly a fifth seen once. Sequences were obtained from naive CD8+ T cells from blood, with Jurkat cell RNA spiked in. Subset of the sample: FACS-sorted CD8+CD4-CCR7+CD45RA+ naive T cells. These receptors all come from a human donor in good health. Some libraries in this study had Jurkat cell RNA spiked in.

Note on this clonotype: No conserved phenylalanine or tryptophan is present at the end of the CDR3, so a read error is the likely explanation. The chain uses TRBV7-9 and TRBJ2-5; a weak D match, TRBD1 (6 bases). The germline CDR1 and CDR2 sequences are SEHNR and FQNEAQ (reference sequence). This CDR3 comprises 15 residues. Trimming took 8 bases from V and 3 from J, leaving 19 bases between them. This CDR3 is CASGYFGTLEETQYL. The CDR3, as DNA: TGTGCCAGCGGTTATTTCGGGACATTAGAAGAGACCCAGTACCTC.

This clonotype was recorded at least ten times. The chain couples TRBV9 to TRBJ1-1, with D possibly TRBD1 on 5 matching bases. The CDR3 consists of 15 residues. Germline assignment: CDR1 SGDLS and CDR2 YYNGEE. V lost 4 bases and J 2 bases, leaving 15 bases between the germline ends. This chain's CDR3 is CASSPEGHLNTEAFF. CDR3 sequence (DNA): TGTGCCAGCAGCCCTGAAGGACACCTAAACACTGAAGCTTTCTTT.

Points on this clonotype: This sequence may be a read error, since a much larger clone differs from it by one base. The V gene is TRBV5-1, the J gene TRBJ2-7; D call uncertain. The CDR3 has 15 residues. CDR1 SGHRS and CDR2 YFSETQ come from the germline V gene. Trimming shortened V by 0 bases and J by 7 bases, and 17 bases separated the two germline ends. The CDR3 protein is CASSLEARLIGEQYF. In DNA, the CDR3 is TGCGCCAGCAGCTTGGAGGCAAGGTTGATTGGGGAGCAGTACTTC.

About this clonotype itself: This CDR3 is missing its conserved last phenylalanine or tryptophan, likely due to a read error. The chain couples TRBV30 to TRBJ1-5, with 7 bases identical to TRBD1. The length of the CDR3 is 15 residues. Germline V gives CDR1 GTSNPN, CDR2 SVGIG (reference sequence). J lost 6 bases, V lost 0 bases, and 8 bases had no gene match. CDR3 in amino acids: CAWSVRQGSGQPQHS. CDR3 in DNA: TGTGCCTGGAGTGTTCGACAGGGAAGCGGTCAGCCCCAGCATTCC.

Ten or more counts support this clonotype. The chain joins TRBV11-2 to TRBJ2-1, with TRBD2 as a possible D gene (7 bases). The V and J ends lost 4 bases and 0 bases respectively, with 22 bases between them. The CDR3 is 19 residues long. CDR1 and CDR2 (germline): SGHAT, FQNNGV. CDR3 residues: CASSSGGGGTLSSYNEQFF. The CDR3 DNA reads TGTGCCAGCAGCTCTGGGGGAGGGGGGACCCTCAGCTCCTACAATGAGCAGTTCTTC.

In its sample, this clonotype was seen many times. The chain combines TRBV3-1 with TRBJ2-2; D not resolved. The CDR3 has 16 amino acids. Germline values: CDR1 LGHDT, CDR2 YNNKEL (reference sequence). V lost 1 base, J lost 5 bases, and 14 bases lay in between. This CDR3 is CASSQVDPVGTGELFF. The CDR3 DNA is TGTGCCAGCAGCCAAGTCGACCCAGTGGGGACCGGGGAGCTGTTTTTT.

This clonotype turned up a few times. The rearrangement joins TRBV29-1 to TRBJ1-1; TRBD1 matches at 9 bases. After removal of 3 bases from V and 4 bases from J, the junction contained 15 bases not matched to a gene. Per germline, CDR1 SQVTM and CDR2 ANQGSEA. CDR3 size: 17 residues. CDR3 sequence (DNA): TGCAGCGTTGAGGTGTTTGGGGACAGGGTACCTTGCACTGAAGCTTTCTTT. Translated: CSVEVFGDRVPCTEAFF. Full variable domain (rest looked up from reference TRBV29-1 and TRBJ1-1): SAVISQKPSRDICQRGTSLTIQCQVDSQVTMMFWYRQQPGQSLTLIATANQGSEATYESGFVIDKFPISRPNLTFSTLTVSNMSPEDSSIYLCSVEVFGDRVPCTEAFFGQGTRLTVV.

On this clonotype itself: A read error may be the cause here, since a much bigger clone is one base away. The genes are TRBV27 and TRBJ1-1, with D possibly matching TRBD1 (6 bases). Between the trimmed V and J ends, which lost 5 bases and 11 bases, there was a span of 18 bases. Germline CDR1 and CDR2: MNHEY and SMNVEV (reference sequence). The CDR3 consists of 13 residues. The CDR3 DNA reads TGTGCCAGCAGTCTTCGGACAGCCGCTGGGGCTTTCTTT. Its translation is CASSLRTAAGAFF.

The sample holds many counts of this clonotype. The CDR3 reads CASSVEEKGETQYF. The CDR3 DNA is TGTGCCAGCAGCGTGGAAGAAAAGGGGGAGACCCAGTACTTC. The genes are TRBV9 and TRBJ2-5; possibly TRBD1 for D (5 bases). The CDR3 loop spans 14 amino acids. Germline loops: CDR1 SGDLS, CDR2 YYNGEE. V was shortened by 2 bases and J by 5 bases, with 13 bases between the two germline ends.

This clonotype came up many times. V usage is TRBV20-1 and J usage is TRBJ2-7, with a tentative D call TRBD2 (6 bases). Germline assignment: CDR1 DFQATT and CDR2 SNEGSKA (reference sequence). The ends were cut back, 2 bases at V and 4 bases at J, with 15 bases in the middle. The CDR3 spans 14 residues. CDR3 sequence: CSARIRGSNYEQYF. In nucleotides, the CDR3 is TGCAGTGCTAGAATACGGGGGAGTAATTACGAGCAGTACTTC.

This clonotype was seen many times. V and J are TRBV12-3 or TRBV12-4 and TRBJ2-7; no firm D call. The CDR3 is 14 amino acids. V was shortened by 2 bases and J by 2 bases, with 10 bases between the two germline ends. This CDR3 reads CASSLLPATYEQYF. DNA of the CDR3: TGTGCCAGCAGTTTATTGCCTGCCACCTACGAGCAGTACTTC.

This clonotype was recorded at least ten times. The rearrangement uses TRBV6-2 or TRBV6-3 and TRBJ2-7; D might be TRBD1 (6 bases). Germline loops: CDR1 MNHEY, CDR2 SVGEGT. V gave up 2 bases and J gave up 2 bases, with 16 bases separating them. The CDR3 contains 16 residues. CDR3 DNA: TGTGCCAGCAGTTACCCCGGGACACATGCGACCTACGAGCAGTACTTC. The encoded protein is CASSYPGTHATYEQYF.

The chain recombines TRBV3-1 with TRBJ1-1, with D maybe TRBD1 (5 bases). The CDR3 runs to 16 residues. Trimming took off 4 bases at V and 0 bases at J, with 15 bases between the two ends. Per germline, CDR1 LGHDT and CDR2 YNNKEL (reference sequence). The DNA of the CDR3 is TGTGCCAGCAGCCCACGCGGGGCTAATATGAACACTGAAGCTTTCTTT. Translating it yields CASSPRGANMNTEAFF.

This clonotype showed up just a few times. The V and J genes are TRBV2 and TRBJ2-1, with 9 bases lining up with TRBD2. The CDR3 has 13 residues. CDR1 is SNHLY, CDR2 FYNNEI, per germline. V trimming: 8 bases; J trimming: 6 bases; junction bases outside the gene matches: 5. The CDR3 sequence: CASGGTSFNEQFF. CDR3 in DNA: TGTGCCAGCGGAGGGACTAGCTTCAATGAGCAGTTCTTC.

In this sample, this clonotype turned up a few times. The chain joins TRBV2 to TRBJ2-1, with 13 bases aligning to TRBD2. Germline CDR1 SNHLY, CDR2 FYNNEI. With 4 bases clipped from V and 8 bases from J, the junction kept 14 bases outside the gene matches. CDR3 length: 18 residues. The CDR3 reads CASSGGRTSGGRRYEQFF. The CDR3 DNA sequence: TGTGCCAGCAGTGGAGGGAGGACTAGCGGGGGCAGAAGGTATGAGCAGTTCTTC.

V and J are TRBV27 and TRBJ2-7; no clear D gene. CDR1 MNHEY and CDR2 SMNVEV come from the germline V gene (reference sequence). Trimming removed 4 bases at V and 3 bases at J, with 19 bases between. The CDR3 consists of 16 residues. The CDR3 region has the DNA TGTGCCAGCAGTTCGCGGACCGGCAACCACAACTACGAGCAGTACTTC. Encoded protein: CASSSRTGNHNYEQYF.

Many counts were recorded for this clonotype. V and J are TRBV7-9 and TRBJ1-5; tentatively, D is TRBD1 (6 bases). Per germline, CDR1 SEHNR and CDR2 FQNEAQ (reference sequence). The CDR3 runs to 15 residues. V lost 5 bases to trimming and J lost 6 bases, with 17 bases between them. The CDR3 DNA reads as TGTGCCAGCAGCCCCGAGGGGGAGGGCGGTCAGCCCCAGCATTTT. This gives the protein CASSPEGEGGQPQHF.